This TCR beta chain was sequenced in a study of T cell changes during pregnancy in multiple sclerosis. Method: immunoSEQ multiplex PCR; TCRdb's copy keeps in-frame clones and lacks some. Of 40,000 to 45,000 clones listed, roughly 94% were seen once; the top ten hold over 1.5%. Trimming at V came to 5 bases and at J to 3 bases, leaving 9 bases not matched to a gene. Germline V CDR1 and CDR2: SGHTA, FQGNSA. The CDR3 sequence is 15 residues long. The input for sequencing was peripheral blood, taken in the third trimester of pregnancy. The chain has TRBV7-2 and TRBJ1-1; TRBD1 aligns across 7 bases. This sequence was found in a female donor with multiple sclerosis, enrolled in a pregnancy study. CDR3 bases: TGTGCCAGCAGCCTATCCTGGGACAGTTACACTGAAGCTTTCTTT. It codes for CASSLSWDSYTEAFF. The whole variable domain, remainder taken from reference TRBV7-2 and TRBJ1-1, is GAGVSQSPSNKVTEKGKDVELRCDPISGHTALYWYRQSLGQGLEFLIYFQGNSAPDKSGLPSDRFSAERTGGSVSTLTIQRTQQEDSAVYLCASSLSWDSYTEAFFGQGTRLTVV.